This T cell receptor beta chain was documented in a study of tumor-infiltrating lymphocytes in primary liver carcinoma. This CDR3 spans 15 amino acids. Germline V gene sequence: CDR1 SGHNT, CDR2 YENEEA. Unsorted bulk tissue of about 17-32 mg yielded co-extracted RNA and DNA. This clonotype was detected only a few times. One end of the junction is discordant with germline, which a read error may explain. The authors made TCR beta cDNA from 400 to 600 ng total RNA with a constant-region primer. Sequencing libraries for TCR beta derived from three nested multiplex PCR rounds that used slightly modified ARM-PCR. Running 10 cycles apiece, the first two PCR rounds relied on TRBV1-TRBV30 forward primers together with a C-beta reverse primer. TCRdb used MiXCR to reprocess the multiplex PCR reads, holding one entry per CDR3 protein. There are about 43,000 distinct CDR3 sequences in the sample; 73% occur only once, and about 18% lies in the top ten.

The sequence was collected from a man between 40 and 49 years old with primary liver carcinoma and hepatitis B virus infection. The specimen was liver tumor tissue from sampling region 2. Subset meaning: tumor region T2, inferior pole. V is TRBV11-3 and J is TRBJ1-5; a weak D match, TRBD1 (5 bases). The CDR3 nucleotides are TGTGCCAGTAGCTTAGATTCGGGGGTGGCTCAGCCCCAGCATTTT. Its protein product is CASSLDSGVAQPQHF.